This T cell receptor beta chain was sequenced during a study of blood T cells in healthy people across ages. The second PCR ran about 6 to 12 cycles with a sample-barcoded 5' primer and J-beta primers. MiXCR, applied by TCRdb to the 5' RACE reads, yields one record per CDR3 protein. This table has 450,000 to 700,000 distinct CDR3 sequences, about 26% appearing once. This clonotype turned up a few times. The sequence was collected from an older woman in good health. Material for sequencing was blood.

CDR3 amino acids: CASSRLKGTFEQYF. The CDR3 nucleotides are TGTGCCAGCAGCCGCCTTAAGGGGACCTTCGAGCAGTACTTC. The V gene is TRBV2, the J gene TRBJ2-7, with D perhaps given as TRBD1 or TRBD2 (5 bases each). Germline CDR1 reads SNHLY; CDR2 reads FYNNEI. Trimming left V 6 bases short and J 6 bases short, with 18 bases between. This CDR3 is built from 14 residues.